This passage covers 18 T cell receptor beta chains from one sample sequenced in a study of cytomegalovirus exposure and HLA in healthy donors. The PCR used 60 Vbeta and 13 Jbeta primers. Produced via immunoSEQ multiplex PCR; TCRdb's table is partial and in-frame only. The repertoire has about 110,000 clones, around 75% of them found once; the top ten carry 1.3%. The sequencing sample was made of PBMCs. The receptors here all came from a man aged 40-50 years in good health and CMV-seronegative.

The chain joins TRBV7-9 to TRBJ2-1; perhaps TRBD1 as D (8 bases). V was cut by 4 bases and J by 2 bases, with 15 bases left in between. This CDR3 has 16 residues. Germline V CDR1 and CDR2: SEHNR, FQNEAQ (reference sequence). The CDR3 loop reads CASSSNRGGAYNEQFF. CDR3 bases: TGTGCCAGCAGCTCTAACAGGGGGGGAGCCTACAATGAGCAGTTCTTC.

The V and J genes are TRBV6-1 and TRBJ1-1, with TRBD1 matching over 8 bases. Trimming cost V 6 bases and J 3 bases; bases outside gene matches: 6. Germline CDR1 MNHNS, CDR2 SASEGT. This CDR3 comprises 14 residues. CDR3 nucleotides: TGTGCCAGCAGATGGACAGGGCGAGACACTGAAGCTTTCTTT. This codes for CASRWTGRDTEAFF.

The chain has TRBV5-1 and TRBJ2-7; TRBD2 agrees at 12 bases. This CDR3 region has 15 residues. CDR1 and CDR2 (germline): SGHRS, YFSETQ. The ends lost 4 bases at V and 4 bases at J; junction bases unmatched: 6. The CDR3 coding sequence is TGCGCCAGCAGCGTTACTAGCGGGAGGATTTACGAGCAGTACTTC. It is translated as CASSVTSGRIYEQYF.

This chain joins TRBV6-1 and TRBJ2-3; 14 bases fit TRBD2. The trim removed 4 bases at V and 4 bases at J, leaving 1 base unmatched. The CDR3 has 15 amino acids. From germline, CDR1 is MNHNS and CDR2 SASEGT. CDR3 in amino acids: CASSGLAGGPDTQYF. The CDR3 DNA reads as TGTGCCAGCAGTGGACTAGCGGGGGGGCCAGATACGCAGTATTTT.

The sample holds a few counts of this clone. This rearrangement joins TRBV19 to TRBJ2-1; 7 bases align to TRBD2. The CDR3 runs 15 residues. CDR1 is LNHDA, CDR2 SQIVND, per germline (reference sequence). The V and J ends lost 3 bases and 3 bases, in that order; junction bases with no gene match: 5. The CDR3 loop reads CASSMALADYNEQFF. The CDR3, as DNA: TGTGCCAGTAGTATGGCCCTAGCGGACTACAATGAGCAGTTCTTC.

V and J are TRBV9 and TRBJ2-1; possible D gene TRBD2, 5 bases. The CDR3 sequence is 16 residues long. Germline V CDR1 and CDR2: SGDLS, YYNGEE. The V and J ends lost 0 bases and 0 bases respectively, with 10 bases between them. CDR3 DNA: TGTGCCAGCAGCGTAGGCTCCGACTACTCCTACAATGAGCAGTTCTTC. This gives the protein CASSVGSDYSYNEQFF.

In nucleotides, the CDR3 is TGTGCCAGCAGCTTGTGGGAGGCCCGCGAGCAGTACTTC. Translating it yields CASSLWEAREQYF. The V gene is TRBV5-8, the J gene TRBJ2-7; D is possibly TRBD2 (6 bases). The V end was cut by 1 base, the J end by 6 bases, with 11 bases between. The CDR3 is 13 amino acids. Per germline, CDR1 SGHTS and CDR2 YDEGEE.

The chain is built from TRBV7-2 and TRBJ2-1; 8 bases are a match to TRBD2. The length of the CDR3 is 16 residues. In germline, CDR1 is SGHTA, CDR2 FQGNSA. J was trimmed by 5 bases and V by 2 bases; bases with no gene match: 8. CDR3: CASSLFRTGGNNEQFF. Written as DNA, the CDR3 is TGTGCCAGCAGCTTATTCCGAACGGGAGGGAACAATGAGCAGTTCTTC.

Details on this clone: One end of the junction does not line up with germline, which may come from a read error. The CDR3 DNA reads as TGTGCCGGCAGTTTATCGCTGGACAGCTCCTACGAGCAGTACTTC. Translation gives CAGSLSLDSSYEQYF. The chain joins TRBV27 to TRBJ2-7; D is possibly TRBD1 (6 bases). Germline V gene data show CDR1 as MNHEY and CDR2 as SMNVEV (reference sequence). The CDR3 runs 15 residues.

V gene TRBV7-9 combines with J gene TRBJ1-5, with unresolved D. V was trimmed by 1 base and J by 3 bases, leaving 10 bases between them. Germline V gives CDR1 SEHNR, CDR2 FQNEAQ (reference sequence). The CDR3 spans 15 residues. In DNA, the CDR3 is TGTGCCAGCAGCTTAGGGCCAGGATCCAATCAGCCCCAGCATTTT. Encoded protein: CASSLGPGSNQPQHF.

V usage is TRBV7-9 and J usage is TRBJ2-7; D perhaps matches TRBD1 (5 bases). Germline loops: CDR1 SEHNR, CDR2 FQNEAQ (reference sequence). The CDR3 is made up of 12 amino acids. The V and J ends lost 6 bases and 1 base respectively, with 7 bases between them. For the CDR3, the DNA is TGTGCCAGCAGGACAGATTCCTACGAGCAGTACTTC. Amino acid sequence: CASRTDSYEQYF.

The chain combines TRBV6-1 with TRBJ2-3, with unresolved D. Trimming removed 1 base from V and 1 base from J, with 9 bases in between. The CDR3 runs to 15 residues. Germline CDR1 MNHNS, CDR2 SASEGT. CDR3 coding DNA: TGTGCCAGCAGTGAAGTGAGCTCCCGCACAGATACGCAGTATTTT. Its protein product is CASSEVSSRTDTQYF.

The chain joins TRBV28 to TRBJ1-2; the D gene is possibly TRBD1 (5 bases). Germline V gene lookup returns CDR1 MDHEN and CDR2 SYDVKM. V gave up 5 bases and J gave up 9 bases, with 16 bases separating them. The CDR3 covers 13 residues. The chain's CDR3 is CASSPLSRVSYTF. CDR3 in DNA: TGTGCCAGCAGTCCGCTGAGCAGGGTAAGCTACACCTTC.

This chain links TRBV5-4 with TRBJ1-3, with TRBD1 as a possible D gene (6 bases). The V gene lost 4 bases and the J gene lost 4 bases, with 15 bases spanning the gap. Germline CDR1 SGHNT, CDR2 YYREEE (reference sequence). The length of the CDR3 is 15 residues. The CDR3: CASSPGQGRGNTIYF. In DNA, the CDR3 is TGTGCCAGCAGCCCAGGGCAGGGGCGCGGAAACACCATATATTTT.

The chain links TRBV5-1 to TRBJ2-2; 9 nucleotides line up with TRBD1. Germline CDR1 SGHRS, CDR2 YFSETQ. The CDR3 sequence is 17 residues long. J gave up 7 bases and V 3 bases, and 13 bases lay outside the gene matches. CDR3 bases: TGCGCCAGCAGCTCGACCTTGGGACAGGGAATCGGCGGGGAGCTGTTTTTT. This gives the protein CASSSTLGQGIGGELFF.

This chain joins TRBV19 and TRBJ2-1, with 8 bases fitting TRBD1. Losses at the gene ends were 5 bases for V and 7 bases for J; bases not matched to a gene: 4. Germline V gene lookup returns CDR1 LNHDA and CDR2 SQIVND (reference sequence). This CDR3 is built from 13 residues. CDR3 residues: CASSLDRVNEQFF. The CDR3 nucleotides read TGTGCCAGTAGTTTGGACAGGGTTAATGAGCAGTTCTTC.

This clone has only one observation. The chain uses TRBV7-9 and TRBJ2-2; the D is unclear. V was trimmed by 5 bases and J by 3 bases, leaving 13 bases between them. Germline V CDR1 and CDR2: SEHNR, FQNEAQ (reference sequence). This CDR3 comprises 15 residues. The DNA for the CDR3 is TGTGCCAGCAGCGTTGACAAGCTTTACACCGGGGAGCTGTTTTTT. Translation gives CASSVDKLYTGELFF.

The chain is built from TRBV19 and TRBJ2-2; maybe TRBD2 (6 bases). Trimming removed 6 bases from V and 3 bases from J, with 17 bases in between. The CDR3 contains 16 residues. Germline V gives CDR1 LNHDA, CDR2 SQIVND (reference sequence). The CDR3 region is CASRVPGSSYTGELFF. The CDR3 nucleotides are TGTGCCAGTAGGGTCCCCGGGAGTAGCTACACCGGGGAGCTGTTTTTT.